This T cell receptor beta chain was profiled in a study of OX40 agonist ivuxolimab in advanced cancers. Study as a whole: An agonistic human IgG2 monoclonal antibody against OX40 (CD134) was given. Study observations and caveats: Individuals who were partial responders at 0.1-3.0 mg/kg had clonal expansion that ranked among the lowest.

By proportion, this clone is medium-sized. Its antigen remains unknown. Measured with immunoSEQ multiplex PCR; TCRdb has only the in-frame clones, and not every one. The sample contains about 84,000 clones, approximately 80% of which appear only once. The V gene lost 8 bases and the J gene lost 7 bases, with 18 bases spanning the gap. This CDR3 spans 13 amino acids. The sample in question was CD4+ or CD8+ T cells sorted from blood, obtained in a trial of the OX40 agonist ivuxolimab. This chain links TRBV6-7 with TRBJ2-7; D may be TRBD1 (5 bases). TRBV6-7 qualifies as an ORF whose function is uncertain. The sequence was obtained from an adult with an advanced solid tumor such as melanoma, head and neck, liver or kidney cancer. The DNA for the CDR3 is TGTGCCAGCGGGGCAGGGCCCTTGGAGGAGCAGTACTTC. It encodes CASGAGPLEEQYF.